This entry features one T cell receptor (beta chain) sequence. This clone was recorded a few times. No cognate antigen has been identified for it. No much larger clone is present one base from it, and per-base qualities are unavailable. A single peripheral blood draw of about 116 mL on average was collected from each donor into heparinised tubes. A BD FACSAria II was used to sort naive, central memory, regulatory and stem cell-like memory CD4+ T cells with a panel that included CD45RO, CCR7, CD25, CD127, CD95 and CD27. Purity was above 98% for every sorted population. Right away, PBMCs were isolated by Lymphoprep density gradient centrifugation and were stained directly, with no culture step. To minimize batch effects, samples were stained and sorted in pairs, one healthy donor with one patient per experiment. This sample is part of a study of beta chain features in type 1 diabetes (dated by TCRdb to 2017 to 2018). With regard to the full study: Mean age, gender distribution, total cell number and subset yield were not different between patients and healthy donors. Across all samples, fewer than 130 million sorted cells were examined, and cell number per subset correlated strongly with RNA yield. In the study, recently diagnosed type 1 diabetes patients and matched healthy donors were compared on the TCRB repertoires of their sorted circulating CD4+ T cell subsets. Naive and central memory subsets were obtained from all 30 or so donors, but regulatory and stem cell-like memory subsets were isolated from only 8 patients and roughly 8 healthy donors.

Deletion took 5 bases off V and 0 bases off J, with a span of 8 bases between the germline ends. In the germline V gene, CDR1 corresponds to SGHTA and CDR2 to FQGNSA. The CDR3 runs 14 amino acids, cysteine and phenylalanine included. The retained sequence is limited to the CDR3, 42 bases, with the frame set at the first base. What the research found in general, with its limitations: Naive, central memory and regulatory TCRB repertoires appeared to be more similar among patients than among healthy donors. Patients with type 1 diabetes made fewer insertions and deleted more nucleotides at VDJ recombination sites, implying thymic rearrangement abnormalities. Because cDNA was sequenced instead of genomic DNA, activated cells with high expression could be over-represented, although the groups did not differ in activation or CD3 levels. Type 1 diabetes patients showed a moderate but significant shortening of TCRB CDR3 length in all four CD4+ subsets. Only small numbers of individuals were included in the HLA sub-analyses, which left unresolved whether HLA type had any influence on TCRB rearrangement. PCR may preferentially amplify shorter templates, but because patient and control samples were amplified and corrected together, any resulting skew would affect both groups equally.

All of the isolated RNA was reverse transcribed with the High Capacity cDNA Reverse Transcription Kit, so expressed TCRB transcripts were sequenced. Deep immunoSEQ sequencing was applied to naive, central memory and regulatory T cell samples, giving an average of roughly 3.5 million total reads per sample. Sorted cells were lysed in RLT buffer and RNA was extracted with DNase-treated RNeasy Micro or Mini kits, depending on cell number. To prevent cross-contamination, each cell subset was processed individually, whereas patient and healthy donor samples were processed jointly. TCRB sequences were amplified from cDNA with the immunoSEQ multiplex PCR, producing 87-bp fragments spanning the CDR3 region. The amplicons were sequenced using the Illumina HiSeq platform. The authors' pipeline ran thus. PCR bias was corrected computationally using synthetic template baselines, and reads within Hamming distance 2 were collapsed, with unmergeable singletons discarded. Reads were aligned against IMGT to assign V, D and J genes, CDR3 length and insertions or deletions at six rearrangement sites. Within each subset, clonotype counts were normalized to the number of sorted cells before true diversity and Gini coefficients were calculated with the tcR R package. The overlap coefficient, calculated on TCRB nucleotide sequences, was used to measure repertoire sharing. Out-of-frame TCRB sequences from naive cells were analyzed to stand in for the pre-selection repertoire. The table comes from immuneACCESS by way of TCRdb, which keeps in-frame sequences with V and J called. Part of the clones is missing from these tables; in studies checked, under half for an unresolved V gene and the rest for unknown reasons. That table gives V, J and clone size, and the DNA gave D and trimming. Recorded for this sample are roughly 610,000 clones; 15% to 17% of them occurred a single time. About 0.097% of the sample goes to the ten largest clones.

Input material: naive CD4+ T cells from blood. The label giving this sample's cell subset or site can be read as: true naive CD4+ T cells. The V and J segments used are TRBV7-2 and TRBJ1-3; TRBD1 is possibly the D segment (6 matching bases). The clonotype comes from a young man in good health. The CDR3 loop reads CASSVTGSGNTIYF. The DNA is TGTGCCAGCAGCGTGACAGGCTCTGGAAACACCATATATTTT.